This TCR beta chain came from a study of T-cell reconstitution after alpha-beta-depleted transplantation in children. This clonotype came up a few times. For TCRbeta, the library was prepared with unique molecular identifiers. MiXCR, run by TCRdb on the PCR reads, gives a single entry per CDR3 protein. Here the sample spans roughly 500,000 distinct CDR3 sequences, roughly an eighth being singletons. With V trimmed by 5 bases and J by 4 bases, 11 bases remained unmatched. The CDR3 totals 16 residues. Germline CDR1 SNHLY, CDR2 FYNNEI. J is TRBJ2-5 and V is TRBV2; TRBD1 aligns across 9 bases. This clonotype was sampled from a human donor who donated a stem cell graft to a child with combined immunodeficiency. The source was PBMCs from the stem cell graft donor, collected from the stem cell graft. The CDR3 is CASSFLPGTGRETQYF. CDR3 bases: TGTGCCAGCAGTTTTCTGCCCGGGACAGGGAGAGAGACCCAGTACTTC.